Following are 8 T cell receptor beta chains from one sample sequenced in a study of T cell repertoires in cytomegalovirus infection. Their antigens are not known. In TCRdb, the reads were re-called with MiXCR into one record per CDR3 protein. Of about 770,000 distinct CDR3 sequences detected, under 35% appear once; the ten largest clones hold under 15%. Sequencing was performed on cultured CD8+ T cells from PBMCs, taken from culture after CMV antigen stimulation. All receptors derive from a human donor in good health (CMV status not recorded). Some clones in this sample may be carry-over from other donors' samples.

This clonotype was counted only a few times. This chain links TRBV27 with TRBJ2-1; maybe TRBD2 (5 bases). Trimming left V 4 bases short and J 0 bases short, with 13 bases between. CDR1 is MNHEY and CDR2 is SMNVEV in the germline V gene (reference sequence). The CDR3 loop spans 16 amino acids. For the CDR3, the DNA is TGTGCCAGCAGTTCCACCGGGATCACCTCCTACAATGAGCAGTTCTTC. Protein product: CASSSTGITSYNEQFF.

This clonotype occurred a few times. This chain links TRBV6-2 or TRBV6-3 with TRBJ1-1; D possibly corresponds to TRBD1 (6 bases). Germline V gene data show CDR1 as MNHEY and CDR2 as SVGEGT. This CDR3 spans 14 amino acids. The V end lost 5 bases, the J end lost 3 bases, and 13 bases lay between the germline ends. The CDR3 reads CASSPAGAYTEAFF. The CDR3 nucleotides are TGTGCCAGCAGTCCGGCGGGGGCGTACACTGAAGCTTTCTTT.

This clonotype was seen only a few times. The CDR3 spells CASSQALGGDRGYTF. In DNA, the CDR3 is TGCGCCAGCAGCCAAGCCTTAGGGGGGGATAGGGGCTACACCTTC. This chain connects TRBV4-3 to TRBJ1-2; D may be TRBD1 (6 bases). This CDR3 comprises 15 residues. CDR1 is LGHNA, CDR2 YSLEER, per germline. V was trimmed by 1 base and J by 8 bases, leaving 17 bases between them.

The V gene is TRBV6-2 or TRBV6-3, the J gene TRBJ2-2; D possibly corresponds to TRBD1 (6 bases). V shed 3 bases and J shed 0 bases, with 11 bases lying between them. Germline CDR1 is MNHEY and CDR2 is SVGEGT. The CDR3 extends over 16 amino acids. In DNA, the CDR3 is TGTGCCAGCAGTTATTCAGGGGCTACGAACACCGGGGAGCTGTTTTTT. It translates to CASSYSGATNTGELFF.

This chain uses TRBV10-2 with TRBJ1-1, with a weak D call TRBD1 (5 bases). The CDR3 runs to 14 residues. Trimming stripped 10 bases from V and 1 base from J, with 16 bases between. Per germline, CDR1 WSHSY and CDR2 SAAADI. The CDR3 here is CATLGASGNTEAFF. The DNA of the CDR3 is TGCGCCACCCTTGGGGCGTCGGGGAACACTGAAGCTTTCTTT.

This clonotype was observed a handful of times. The rearrangement uses TRBV19 and TRBJ2-3, with 7 bases that match TRBD1. The CDR3 extends over 14 amino acids. Germline values: CDR1 LNHDA, CDR2 SQIVND (reference sequence). The junction had 7 bases not matched to a gene; V was cut back by 5 bases and J by 5 bases. In DNA form, the CDR3 reads TGTGCCAGTAGTCTACCAGGGGGTGGAGATACGCAGTATTTT. Residues: CASSLPGGGDTQYF.

This clonotype was seen only a few times. This chain links TRBV10-1 with TRBJ2-3; D might be TRBD2 (6 bases). CDR1 is WNHNN and CDR2 is SYGVQD in the germline V gene (reference sequence). Trimming took 3 bases from V and 6 from J, leaving 13 bases between them. The CDR3 loop spans 14 amino acids. The DNA of the CDR3 is TGCGCCAGCAGTGAACTAGCCATTGGCGATACGCAGTATTTT. It translates to CASSELAIGDTQYF.

V is TRBV27 and J is TRBJ2-7; no definite D call. CDR3 length equals 11 residues. Germline V CDR1 and CDR2: MNHEY, SMNVEV (reference sequence). V was clipped by 8 bases and J by 7 bases, with 12 bases between them. CDR3 nucleotides: TGTGCCAGCGCCCAAGGGTGGGAGCAGTACTTC. Protein sequence: CASAQGWEQYF.